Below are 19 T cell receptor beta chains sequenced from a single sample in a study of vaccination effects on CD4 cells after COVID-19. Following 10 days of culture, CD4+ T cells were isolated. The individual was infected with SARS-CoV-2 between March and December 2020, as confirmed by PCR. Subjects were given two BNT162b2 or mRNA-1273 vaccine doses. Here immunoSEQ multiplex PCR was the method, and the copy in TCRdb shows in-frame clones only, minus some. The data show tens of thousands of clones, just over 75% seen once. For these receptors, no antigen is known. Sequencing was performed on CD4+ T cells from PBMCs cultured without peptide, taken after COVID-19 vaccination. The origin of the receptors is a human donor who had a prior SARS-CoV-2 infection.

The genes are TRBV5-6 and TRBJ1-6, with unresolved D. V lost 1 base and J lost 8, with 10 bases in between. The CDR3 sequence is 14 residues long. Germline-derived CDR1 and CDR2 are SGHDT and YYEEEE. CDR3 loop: CASSLLGLDSPLHF. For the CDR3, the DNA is TGTGCCAGCAGCTTGTTAGGGTTGGATTCACCCCTCCACTTT.

The CDR3 region is CAISGDFSNQPQHF. DNA for the CDR3: TGTGCCATCAGTGGGGACTTTAGCAATCAGCCCCAGCATTTT. This sequence joins TRBV10-3 and TRBJ1-5, with D possibly being TRBD1 (5 bases). Trimming took 4 bases from V and 0 from J, leaving 7 bases between them. The CDR3 has 14 amino acids. Per germline, CDR1 ENHRY and CDR2 SYGVKD.

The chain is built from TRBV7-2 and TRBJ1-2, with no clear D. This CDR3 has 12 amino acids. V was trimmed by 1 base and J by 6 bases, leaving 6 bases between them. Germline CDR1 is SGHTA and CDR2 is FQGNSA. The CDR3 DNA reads TGTGCCAGCAGCTTAGTAGGGCATGGCTACACCTTC. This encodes CASSLVGHGYTF. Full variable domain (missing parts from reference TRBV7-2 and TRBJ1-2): GAGVSQSPSNKVTEKGKDVELRCDPISGHTALYWYRQSLGQGLEFLIYFQGNSAPDKSGLPSDRFSAERTGGSVSTLTIQRTQQEDSAVYLCASSLVGHGYTFGSGTRLTVV.

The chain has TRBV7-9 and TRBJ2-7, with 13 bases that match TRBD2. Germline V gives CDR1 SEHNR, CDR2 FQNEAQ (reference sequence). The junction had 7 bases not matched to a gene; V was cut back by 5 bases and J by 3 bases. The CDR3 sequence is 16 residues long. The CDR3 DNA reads TGTGCCAGCAGCCCCCGGACTAGCGGGAGACGCTACGAGCAGTACTTC. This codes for CASSPRTSGRRYEQYF.

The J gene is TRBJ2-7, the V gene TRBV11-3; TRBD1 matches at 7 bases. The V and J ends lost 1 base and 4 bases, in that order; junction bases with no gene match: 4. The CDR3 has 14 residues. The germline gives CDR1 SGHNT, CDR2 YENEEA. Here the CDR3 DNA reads TGTGCCAGCAGCTTAGTGTCAGGGGGTTACGAGCAGTACTTC. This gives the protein CASSLVSGGYEQYF.

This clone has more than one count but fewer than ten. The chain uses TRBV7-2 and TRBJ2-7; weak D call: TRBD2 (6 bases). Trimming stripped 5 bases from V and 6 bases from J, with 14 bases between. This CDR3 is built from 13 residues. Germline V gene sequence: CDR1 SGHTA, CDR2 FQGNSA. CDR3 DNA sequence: TGTGCCAGCAGCCAGCAACAGGAGGGCGAGCAGTACTTC. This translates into CASSQQQEGEQYF.

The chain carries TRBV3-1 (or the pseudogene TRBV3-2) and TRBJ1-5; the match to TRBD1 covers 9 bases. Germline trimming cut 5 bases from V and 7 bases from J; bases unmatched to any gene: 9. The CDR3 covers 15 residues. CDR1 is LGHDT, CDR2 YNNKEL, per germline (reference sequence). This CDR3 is CASSDGTGLRQPQHF. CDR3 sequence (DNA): TGTGCCAGCAGCGATGGGACAGGGCTCCGCCAGCCCCAGCATTTT.

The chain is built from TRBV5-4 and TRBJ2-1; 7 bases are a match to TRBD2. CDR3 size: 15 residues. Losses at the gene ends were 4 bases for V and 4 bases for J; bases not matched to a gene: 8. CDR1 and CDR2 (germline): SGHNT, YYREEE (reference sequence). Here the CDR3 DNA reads TGTGCCAGCAGCCCTCGGACTAGTACTTACAATGAGCAGTTCTTC. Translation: CASSPRTSTYNEQFF.

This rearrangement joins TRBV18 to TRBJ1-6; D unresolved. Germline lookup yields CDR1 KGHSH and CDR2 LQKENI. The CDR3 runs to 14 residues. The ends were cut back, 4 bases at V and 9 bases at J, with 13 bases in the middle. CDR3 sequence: CASSQDTEGSPLHF. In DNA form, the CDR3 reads TGTGCCAGCTCACAAGACACGGAGGGTTCACCCCTCCACTTT. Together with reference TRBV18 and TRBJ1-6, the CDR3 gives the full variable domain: NAGVMQNPRHLVRRRGQEARLRCSPMKGHSHVYWYRQLPEEGLKFMVYLQKENIIDESGMPKERFSAEFPKEGPSILRIQQVVRGDSAAYFCASSQDTEGSPLHFGNGTRLTVT.

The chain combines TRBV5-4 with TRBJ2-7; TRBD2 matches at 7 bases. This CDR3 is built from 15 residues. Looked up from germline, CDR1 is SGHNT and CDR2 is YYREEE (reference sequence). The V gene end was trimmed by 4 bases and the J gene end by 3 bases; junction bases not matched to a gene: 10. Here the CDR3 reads CASSRLGLEIYEQYF. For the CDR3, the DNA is TGTGCCAGCAGCCGCCTAGGACTAGAAATCTACGAGCAGTACTTC.

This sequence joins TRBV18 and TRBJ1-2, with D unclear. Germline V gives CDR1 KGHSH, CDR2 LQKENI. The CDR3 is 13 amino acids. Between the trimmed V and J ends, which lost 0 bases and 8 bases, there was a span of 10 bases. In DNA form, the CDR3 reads TGTGCCAGCTCACCACCGGTTCCAAAAGGCTACACCTTC. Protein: CASSPPVPKGYTF.

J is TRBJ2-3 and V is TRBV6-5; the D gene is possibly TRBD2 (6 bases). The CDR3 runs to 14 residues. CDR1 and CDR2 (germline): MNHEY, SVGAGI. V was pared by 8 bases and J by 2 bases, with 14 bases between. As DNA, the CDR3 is TGTGCCAGCTTACCGGGACTGCACACAGATACGCAGTATTTT. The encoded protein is CASLPGLHTDTQYF.

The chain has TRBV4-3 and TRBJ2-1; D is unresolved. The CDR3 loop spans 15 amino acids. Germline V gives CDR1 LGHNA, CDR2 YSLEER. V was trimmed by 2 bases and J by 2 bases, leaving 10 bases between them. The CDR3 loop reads CASSQRPDTYNEQFF. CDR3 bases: TGCGCCAGCAGCCAAAGACCAGATACCTACAATGAGCAGTTCTTC.

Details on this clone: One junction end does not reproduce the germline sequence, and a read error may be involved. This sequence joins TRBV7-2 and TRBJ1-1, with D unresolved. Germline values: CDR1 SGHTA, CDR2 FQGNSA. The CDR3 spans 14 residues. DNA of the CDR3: TGTGCCAGCAGCGTAGCGGCCGGGATTGTTGAAGCTTTCTTT. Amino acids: CASSVAAGIVEAFF.

The CDR3 region has the DNA TGTGCCAGCAGAGGCCTGAGGCTAGCGGGCACAGATACGCAGTATTTT. Amino acid sequence: CASRGLRLAGTDTQYF. The V and J genes are TRBV28 and TRBJ2-3; 7 bases map to TRBD2. The junction had 10 bases not matched to a gene; V was cut back by 6 bases and J by 1 base. Germline V gene data show CDR1 as MDHEN and CDR2 as SYDVKM. This CDR3 region has 16 residues.

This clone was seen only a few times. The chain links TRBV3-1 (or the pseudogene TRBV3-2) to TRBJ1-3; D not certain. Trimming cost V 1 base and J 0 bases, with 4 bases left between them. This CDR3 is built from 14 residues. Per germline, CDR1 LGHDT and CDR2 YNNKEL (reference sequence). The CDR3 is CASSQAISGNTIYF. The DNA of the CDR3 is TGTGCCAGCAGCCAAGCAATCTCTGGAAACACCATATATTTT.

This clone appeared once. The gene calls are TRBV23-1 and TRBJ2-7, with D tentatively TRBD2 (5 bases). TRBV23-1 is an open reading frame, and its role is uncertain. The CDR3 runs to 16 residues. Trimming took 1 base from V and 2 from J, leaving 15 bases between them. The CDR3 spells CASSQWVGSFTYEQYF. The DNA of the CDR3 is TGCGCCAGCAGTCAATGGGTGGGGAGTTTCACCTACGAGCAGTACTTC.

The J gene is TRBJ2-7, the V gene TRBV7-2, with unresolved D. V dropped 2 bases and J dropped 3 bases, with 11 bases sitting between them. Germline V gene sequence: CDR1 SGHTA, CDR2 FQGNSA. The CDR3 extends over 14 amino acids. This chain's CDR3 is CASSLFYGNYEQYF. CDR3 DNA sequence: TGTGCCAGCAGCTTATTTTACGGAAACTACGAGCAGTACTTC.

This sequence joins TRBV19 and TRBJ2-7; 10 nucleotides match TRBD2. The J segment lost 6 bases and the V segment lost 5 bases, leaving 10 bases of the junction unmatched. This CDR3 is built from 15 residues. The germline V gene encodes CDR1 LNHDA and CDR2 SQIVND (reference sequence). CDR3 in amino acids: CASSGILAGVFEQYF. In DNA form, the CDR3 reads TGTGCCAGTAGTGGAATCCTAGCGGGGGTTTTCGAGCAGTACTTC.